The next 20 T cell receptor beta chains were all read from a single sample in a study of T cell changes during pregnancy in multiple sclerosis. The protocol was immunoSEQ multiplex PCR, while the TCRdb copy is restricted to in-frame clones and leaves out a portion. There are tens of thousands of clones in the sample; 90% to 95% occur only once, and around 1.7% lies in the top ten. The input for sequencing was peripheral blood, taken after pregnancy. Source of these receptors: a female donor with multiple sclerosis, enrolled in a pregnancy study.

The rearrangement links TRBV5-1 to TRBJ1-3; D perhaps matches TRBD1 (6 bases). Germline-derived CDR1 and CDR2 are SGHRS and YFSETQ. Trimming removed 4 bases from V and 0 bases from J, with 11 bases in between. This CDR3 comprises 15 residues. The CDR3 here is CASSRTGSSGNTIYF. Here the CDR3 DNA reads TGCGCCAGCAGCCGTACAGGGAGCTCTGGAAACACCATATATTTT.

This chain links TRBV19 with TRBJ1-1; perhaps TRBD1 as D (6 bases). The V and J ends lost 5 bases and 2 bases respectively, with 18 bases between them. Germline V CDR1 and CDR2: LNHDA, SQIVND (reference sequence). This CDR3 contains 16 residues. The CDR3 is CASSGPRQGSNTEAFF. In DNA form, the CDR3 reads TGTGCCAGTAGTGGCCCCCGGCAGGGGAGTAACACTGAAGCTTTCTTT.

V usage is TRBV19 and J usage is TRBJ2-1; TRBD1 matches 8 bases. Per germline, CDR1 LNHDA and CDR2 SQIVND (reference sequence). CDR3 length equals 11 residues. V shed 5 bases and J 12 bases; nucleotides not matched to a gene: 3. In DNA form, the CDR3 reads TGTGCCAGTAGTTCCGGGACAGGGCAGTTCTTC. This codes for CASSSGTGQFF. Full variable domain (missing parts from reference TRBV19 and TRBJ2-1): DGGITQSPKYLFRKEGQNVTLSCEQNLNHDAMYWYRQDPGQGLRLIYYSQIVNDFQKGDIAEGYSVSREKKESFPLTVTSAQKNPTAFYLCASSSGTGQFFGPGTRLTVL.

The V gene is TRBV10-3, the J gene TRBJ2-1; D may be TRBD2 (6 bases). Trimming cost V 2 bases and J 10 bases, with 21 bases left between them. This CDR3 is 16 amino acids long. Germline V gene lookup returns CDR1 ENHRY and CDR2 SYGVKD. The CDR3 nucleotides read TGTGCCATCAGTGAGCCATCAGGACGTACGGGGGAGGAGCAGTTCTTC. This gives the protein CAISEPSGRTGEEQFF.

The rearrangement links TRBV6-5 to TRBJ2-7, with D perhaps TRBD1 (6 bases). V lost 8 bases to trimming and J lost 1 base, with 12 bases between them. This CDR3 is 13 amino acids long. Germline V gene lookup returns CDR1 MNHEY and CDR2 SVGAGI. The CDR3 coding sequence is TGTGCCAGCTCTAGGACAGCTTCCTACGAGCAGTACTTC. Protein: CASSRTASYEQYF.

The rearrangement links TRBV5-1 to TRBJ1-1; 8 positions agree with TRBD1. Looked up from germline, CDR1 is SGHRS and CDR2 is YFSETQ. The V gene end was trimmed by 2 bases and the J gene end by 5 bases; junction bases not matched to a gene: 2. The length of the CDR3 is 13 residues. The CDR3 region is CASSFWTGTEAFF. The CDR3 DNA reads TGCGCCAGCAGCTTTTGGACAGGGACTGAAGCTTTCTTT.

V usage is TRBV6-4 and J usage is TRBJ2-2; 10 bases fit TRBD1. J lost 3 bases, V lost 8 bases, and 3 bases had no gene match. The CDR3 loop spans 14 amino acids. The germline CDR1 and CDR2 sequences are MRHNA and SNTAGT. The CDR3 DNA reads TGTGCCAGCCGGGACAGGGGAGACACCGGGGAGCTGTTTTTT. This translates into CASRDRGDTGELFF.

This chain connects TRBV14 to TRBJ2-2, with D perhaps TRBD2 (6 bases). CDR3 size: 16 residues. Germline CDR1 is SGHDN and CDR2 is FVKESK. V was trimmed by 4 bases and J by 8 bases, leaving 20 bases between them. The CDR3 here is CASSLIMVAESGELFF. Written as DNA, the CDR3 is TGTGCCAGCAGCCTCATCATGGTAGCGGAGTCGGGGGAGCTGTTTTTT.

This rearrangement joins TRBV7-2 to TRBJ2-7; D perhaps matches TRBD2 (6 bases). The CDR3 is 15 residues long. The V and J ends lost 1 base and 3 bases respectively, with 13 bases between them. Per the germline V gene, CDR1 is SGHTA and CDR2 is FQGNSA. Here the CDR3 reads CASSLGRGGNYEQYF. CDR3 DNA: TGTGCCAGCAGCTTAGGACGTGGCGGGAACTACGAGCAGTACTTC.

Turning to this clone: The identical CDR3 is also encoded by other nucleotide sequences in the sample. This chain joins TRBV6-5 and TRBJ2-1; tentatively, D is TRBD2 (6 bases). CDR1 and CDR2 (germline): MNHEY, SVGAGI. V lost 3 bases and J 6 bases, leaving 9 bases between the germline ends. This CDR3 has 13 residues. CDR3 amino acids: CASSYRGSNEQFF. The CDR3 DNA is TGTGCCAGCAGTTATCGGGGGTCCAATGAGCAGTTCTTC.

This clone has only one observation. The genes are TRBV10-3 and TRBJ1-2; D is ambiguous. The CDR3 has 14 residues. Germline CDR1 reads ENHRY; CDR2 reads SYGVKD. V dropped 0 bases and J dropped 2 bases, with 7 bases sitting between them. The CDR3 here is CAISESGSNYGYTF. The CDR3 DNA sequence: TGTGCCATCAGTGAGTCGGGCAGCAACTATGGCTACACCTTC.

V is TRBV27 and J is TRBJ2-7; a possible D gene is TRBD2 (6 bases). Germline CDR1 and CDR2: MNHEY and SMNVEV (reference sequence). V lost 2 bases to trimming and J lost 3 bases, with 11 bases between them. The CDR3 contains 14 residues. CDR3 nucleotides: TGTGCCAGCAGTTTAGGGGGAGGCTACTACGAGCAGTACTTC. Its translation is CASSLGGGYYEQYF.

In DNA, the CDR3 is TGTGCCAGCAGCTTAGGTTCCGGGGTTTACGAGCAGTACTTC. It translates to CASSLGSGVYEQYF. This chain uses TRBV7-6 with TRBJ2-7, with D perhaps TRBD2 (5 bases). This CDR3 is 14 amino acids long. Looked up from germline, CDR1 is SGHVS and CDR2 is FNYEAQ. Trimming removed 1 base at V and 4 bases at J, with 11 bases between.

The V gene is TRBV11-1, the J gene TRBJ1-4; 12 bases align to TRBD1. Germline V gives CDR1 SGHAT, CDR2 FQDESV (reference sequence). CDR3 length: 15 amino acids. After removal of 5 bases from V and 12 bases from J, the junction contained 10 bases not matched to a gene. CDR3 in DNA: TGTGCCAGCAGCCATACAACGGGACAGGGGGCAGAACTGTTTTTT. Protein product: CASSHTTGQGAELFF.

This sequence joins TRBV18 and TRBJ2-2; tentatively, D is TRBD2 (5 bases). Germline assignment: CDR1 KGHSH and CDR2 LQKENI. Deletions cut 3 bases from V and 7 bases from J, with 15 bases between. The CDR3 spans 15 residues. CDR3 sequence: CASSPLSRADGELFF. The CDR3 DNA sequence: TGTGCCAGCTCACCGCTTTCGCGGGCGGACGGGGAGCTGTTTTTT.

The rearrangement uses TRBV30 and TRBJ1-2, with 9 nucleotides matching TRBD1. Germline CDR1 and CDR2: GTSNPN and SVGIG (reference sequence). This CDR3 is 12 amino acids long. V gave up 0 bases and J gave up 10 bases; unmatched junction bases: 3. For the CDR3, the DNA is TGTGCCTGGAGTGTGGGACAGGGCGTCTACACCTTC. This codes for CAWSVGQGVYTF.

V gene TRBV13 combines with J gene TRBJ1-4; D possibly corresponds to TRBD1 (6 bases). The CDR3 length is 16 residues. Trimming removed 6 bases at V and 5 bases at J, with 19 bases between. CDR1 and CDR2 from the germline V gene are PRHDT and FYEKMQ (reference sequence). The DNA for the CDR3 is TGTGCCAGCAGTCGCTCGGGGGGGCAGTCGAATGAAAAACTGTTTTTT. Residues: CASSRSGGQSNEKLFF.

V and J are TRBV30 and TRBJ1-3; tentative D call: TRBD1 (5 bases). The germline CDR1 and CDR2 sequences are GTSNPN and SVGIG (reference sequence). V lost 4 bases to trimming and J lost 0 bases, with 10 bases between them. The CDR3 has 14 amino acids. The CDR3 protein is CAWNPGISGNTIYF. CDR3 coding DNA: TGTGCCTGGAACCCAGGGATCTCTGGAAACACCATATATTTT.

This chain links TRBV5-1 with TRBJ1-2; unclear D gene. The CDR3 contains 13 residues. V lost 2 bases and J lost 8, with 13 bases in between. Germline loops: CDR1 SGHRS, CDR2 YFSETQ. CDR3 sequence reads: CASSFEGEAGYTF. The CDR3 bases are TGCGCCAGCAGCTTTGAGGGAGAAGCGGGCTACACCTTC. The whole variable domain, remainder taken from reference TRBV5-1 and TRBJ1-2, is KAGVTQTPRYLIKTRGQQVTLSCSPISGHRSVSWYQQTPGQGLQFLFEYFSETQRNKGNFPGRFSGRQFSNSRSEMNVSTLELGDSALYLCASSFEGEAGYTFGSGTRLTVV.

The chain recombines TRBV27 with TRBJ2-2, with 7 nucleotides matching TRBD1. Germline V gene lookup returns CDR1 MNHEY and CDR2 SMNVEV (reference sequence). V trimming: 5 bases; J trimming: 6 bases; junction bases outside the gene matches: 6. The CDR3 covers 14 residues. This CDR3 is CASSPRQGPGELFF. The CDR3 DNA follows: TGTGCCAGCAGTCCACGACAGGGTCCCGGGGAGCTGTTTTTT.